Presented here are 20 T cell receptor beta chains from one specimen sequenced in a study of shared clonotypes between healthy human individuals (dated by TCRdb to the early 2020s). The protocol used for the library was the immunoSEQ multiplex PCR assay. TCRdb took this table from immuneACCESS and kept in-frame rearrangements with V and J called. Such tables lack part of the clones; where checked against another copy, unresolved V genes explain under half of the gap, and the rest is unexplained. Within this sample are 2 million to 2.5 million clones, with 90% to 96% of them counted one time only. The ten most abundant clones make up less than 0.15% of the sample. The sequencing input was naive CD4+ T cells sorted from blood. The cell subset or site label, read with the paper, signifies: CD45RA+ positively selected. Every receptor here comes from a man aged 18 to 30 in good health.

Points on this clone: The sample contains more than one DNA sequence encoding this CDR3. This sequence joins TRBV21-1 and TRBJ2-5. TRBV21-1 is listed as a pseudogene. This CDR3 region has 14 residues. The CDR3 here is CASSKAGYQETQYF. DNA of the CDR3: TGTGCCAGCAGCAAAGCTGGGTACCAAGAGACCCAGTACTTC.

V and J are TRBV6-5 and TRBJ1-5; 7 bases map to TRBD1. With V trimmed by 4 bases and J by 7 bases, 7 bases remained unmatched. The CDR3 consists of 14 residues. CDR1 MNHEY and CDR2 SVGAGI come from the germline V gene. For the CDR3, the DNA is TGTGCCAGCAGTTCACTACAGGGGAGCCAGCCCCAGCATTTT. Translated, it gives CASSSLQGSQPQHF.

This chain connects TRBV19 to TRBJ1-1; the D is unclear. Germline-derived CDR1 and CDR2 are LNHDA and SQIVND (reference sequence). V lost 4 bases, J lost 1 base, and 7 bases lay in between. The CDR3 totals 13 residues. The CDR3 nucleotides read TGTGCCAGTAGTACACGCCAGAACACTGAAGCTTTCTTT. Residues: CASSTRQNTEAFF.

The V and J genes are TRBV6-6 and TRBJ2-1; weak D call: TRBD1 (6 bases). Per germline, CDR1 MNHNY and CDR2 SVGAGI (reference sequence). The V and J ends lost 2 bases and 5 bases respectively, with 16 bases between them. The CDR3 totals 16 residues. CDR3 amino acids: CASSYPPGQLNNEQFF. The CDR3 bases are TGTGCCAGCAGTTACCCCCCCGGACAGTTAAACAATGAGCAGTTCTTC.

The chain couples TRBV6-6 to TRBJ2-3; no definite D call. The CDR3 has 14 amino acids. Germline V gives CDR1 MNHNY, CDR2 SVGAGI (reference sequence). V lost 0 bases and J lost 5, with 9 bases in between. The CDR3 protein is CASSYSLGLDTQYF. The CDR3 coding sequence is TGTGCCAGCAGTTACTCCTTAGGGTTAGATACGCAGTATTTT.

A word on this clone: The sample holds other DNA sequences that translate to the same CDR3. The chain links TRBV7-2 to TRBJ2-5; D is undetermined. Germline V gives CDR1 SGHTA, CDR2 FQGNSA. The CDR3 spans 11 residues. Trimming cost V 1 base and J 5 bases, with 2 bases left between them. CDR3 residues: CASSLDETQYF. CDR3 nucleotide sequence: TGTGCCAGCAGCTTAGATGAGACCCAGTACTTC.

V usage is TRBV13 and J usage is TRBJ2-3; 8 bases align to TRBD1. V lost 5 bases to trimming and J lost 4 bases; unmatched junction nucleotides: 5. The V gene's germline CDR1 is PRHDT and CDR2 FYEKMQ (reference sequence). CDR3 length equals 14 residues. The DNA for the CDR3 is TGTGCCAGCAGCACACGGACAGGGTCAGATACGCAGTATTTT. Translating gives CASSTRTGSDTQYF. The entire variable domain, with the rest obtained from reference TRBV13 and TRBJ2-3, is as follows: AAGVIQSPRHLIKEKRETATLKCYPIPRHDTVYWYQQGPGQDPQFLISFYEKMQSDKGSIPDRFSAQQFSDYHSELNMSSLELGDSALYFCASSTRTGSDTQYFGPGTRLTVL.

This chain connects TRBV4-2 to TRBJ1-1; TRBD1 might be the D (5 bases). This CDR3 contains 15 residues. Looked up from germline, CDR1 is LGHNA and CDR2 is YNFKEQ. V lost 4 bases, J lost 3 bases, and 15 bases lay in between. DNA for the CDR3: TGTGCCAGCAGCCGCCTTCAATCGGGGCACACTGAAGCTTTCTTT. Encoded protein: CASSRLQSGHTEAFF.

This clone showed up just once. The chain joins TRBV10-3 to TRBJ1-1; D not certain. The germline V gene has CDR1 ENHRY and CDR2 SYGVKD. The V and J ends lost 0 bases and 6 bases respectively, with 8 bases between them. This CDR3 is 13 amino acids long. This chain's CDR3 is CAISESMAAEAFF. For the CDR3, the DNA is TGTGCCATCAGTGAGTCGATGGCGGCTGAAGCTTTCTTT.

This chain connects TRBV13 to TRBJ1-3, with D perhaps TRBD1 (5 bases). CDR1 is PRHDT, CDR2 FYEKMQ, per germline (reference sequence). Trimming cost V 5 bases and J 8 bases, with 10 bases left between them. The CDR3 covers 12 residues. The CDR3 region is CASSLRGHTIYF. Here the CDR3 DNA reads TGTGCCAGCAGCCTAAGGGGACACACCATATATTTT.

This clone is a singleton in its sample. The genes are TRBV5-4 and TRBJ1-1; D not certain. Germline V lookup: CDR1 SGHNT, CDR2 YYREEE (reference sequence). The CDR3 consists of 13 residues. V lost 4 bases, J lost 8 bases, and 15 bases lay in between. The CDR3 reads CASSLDSVTEAFF. The CDR3, as DNA: TGTGCCAGCAGCCTGGATTCTGTAACAGAAGCTTTCTTT.

This chain joins TRBV27 and TRBJ2-7, with D tentatively TRBD1 or TRBD2 (5 bases each). This CDR3 region has 13 residues. V lost 7 bases, J lost 5 bases, and 15 bases lay in between. Germline V CDR1 and CDR2: MNHEY, SMNVEV (reference sequence). Here the CDR3 DNA reads TGTGCCAGCAACGACCTCAGAGGGGACGAGCAGTACTTC. Amino acid sequence: CASNDLRGDEQYF.

V gene TRBV15 combines with J gene TRBJ2-7, with D possibly matching TRBD1 (5 bases). Germline lookup yields CDR1 LNHNV and CDR2 YYDKDF (reference sequence). CDR3 length: 15 amino acids. V was pared by 0 bases and J by 6 bases, with 15 bases between. The CDR3 protein is CATSRDLGQGREQYF. The CDR3, as DNA: TGTGCCACCAGCAGAGATTTGGGGCAGGGTCGCGAGCAGTACTTC. Together with reference TRBV15 and TRBJ2-7, the CDR3 gives the full variable domain: DAMVIQNPRYQVTQFGKPVTLSCSQTLNHNVMYWYQQKSSQAPKLLFHYYDKDFNNEADTPDNFQSRRPNTSFCFLDIRSPGLGDTAMYLCATSRDLGQGREQYFGPGTRLTVT.

The chain has TRBV7-9 and TRBJ2-3, with D possibly matching TRBD1 (6 bases). The V gene lost 5 bases and the J gene lost 2 bases, with 11 bases spanning the gap. Germline V gene lookup returns CDR1 SEHNR and CDR2 FQNEAQ (reference sequence). There are 14 residues in the CDR3. The CDR3: CASSPGQSTDTQYF. As DNA, the CDR3 is TGTGCCAGCAGCCCAGGACAGTCCACAGATACGCAGTATTTT. Combining the CDR3 with reference TRBV7-9 and TRBJ2-3 gives the whole variable domain DTGVSQNPRHKITKRGQNVTFRCDPISEHNRLYWYRQTLGQGPEFLTYFQNEAQLEKSRLLSDRFSAERPKGSFSTLEIQRTEQGDSAMYLCASSPGQSTDTQYFGPGTRLTVL.

This sequence joins TRBV30 and TRBJ1-6; D may be TRBD1 (6 bases). The germline V gene encodes CDR1 GTSNPN and CDR2 SVGIG (reference sequence). CDR3 length equals 18 residues. Trimming left V 3 bases short and J 0 bases short, with 18 bases between. CDR3 nucleotide sequence: TGTGCCTGGAGCTTTCAGAGGACAGCCTACTCCTATAATTCACCCCTCCACTTT. Translated, it gives CAWSFQRTAYSYNSPLHF.

The genes are TRBV2 and TRBJ2-5; no definite D call. Trimming took off 6 bases at V and 5 bases at J, with 10 bases between the two ends. CDR3 length: 12 amino acids. The germline gives CDR1 SNHLY, CDR2 FYNNEI. The CDR3 DNA follows: TGTGCCAGCAGCATAGGGTGGGAGACCCAGTACTTC. Amino acid sequence: CASSIGWETQYF.

This sequence joins TRBV6-4 and TRBJ1-4, with unresolved D. CDR3 length: 13 amino acids. In germline, CDR1 is MRHNA, CDR2 SNTAGT. The V and J ends lost 5 bases and 9 bases respectively, with 13 bases between them. The CDR3, as DNA: TGTGCCAGCAGTTCAGAGGGTGGAAAAAAACTGTTTTTT. It yields the protein CASSSEGGKKLFF.

This rearrangement joins TRBV28 to TRBJ2-7; no firm D call. CDR1 MDHEN and CDR2 SYDVKM come from the germline V gene. The CDR3 has 12 residues. The V gene lost 7 bases and the J gene lost 2 bases, with 9 bases spanning the gap. The CDR3 nucleotides read TGTGCCAGCATAGACCCTACCTACGAGCAGTACTTC. Residues: CASIDPTYEQYF.

The chain is built from TRBV5-1 and TRBJ2-1, with a possible D match to TRBD2 (6 bases). Trimming removed 4 bases from V and 2 bases from J, with 13 bases in between. Germline loops: CDR1 SGHRS, CDR2 YFSETQ. CDR3 length: 15 amino acids. In DNA, the CDR3 is TGCGCCAGCAGCATGACTAGTCTGGCCTACAATGAGCAGTTCTTC. Its translation: CASSMTSLAYNEQFF.

The genes are TRBV7-3 and TRBJ1-2; TRBD1 aligns across 11 bases. The CDR3 extends over 15 amino acids. J gave up 8 bases and V 5 bases, and 10 bases lay outside the gene matches. CDR1 SGHTA and CDR2 FQGTGA come from the germline V gene. In DNA, the CDR3 is TGTGCCAGCAGCCCCGGAGGACAGGGGGCTGGCGGCTACACCTTC. The encoded protein is CASSPGGQGAGGYTF. Full variable domain (remainder filled in from reference TRBV7-3 and TRBJ1-2): GAGVSQTPSNKVTEKGKYVELRCDPISGHTALYWYRQSLGQGPEFLIYFQGTGAADDSGLPNDRFFAVRPEGSVSTLKIQRTERGDSAVYLCASSPGGQGAGGYTFGSGTRLTVV.